This T cell receptor beta chain was found in a study of shared clonotypes between healthy human individuals. Study observations and caveats: Several donors held about 5% of naive CD4 clonotypes in common. The donor pool, a small one, limited the genetic and exposure-history diversity represented. Larger estimated richness was generally recorded for naive subsets relative to memory subsets. Expectations were that clonotype sharing among donors would be affected by sequencing depth.

V lost 0 bases to trimming and J lost 9 bases; unmatched junction nucleotides: 9. The CDR3 has 14 residues. Looked up from germline, CDR1 is SGDLS and CDR2 is YYNGEE. The count of this clone is one. The antigen remains unidentified. Sequencing used immunoSEQ multiplex PCR; TCRdb keeps in-frame clones, though not all of them. The data show about 1 million clones, 65% to 75% seen once. The sequence was collected from a young man in good health. Sequenced sample: memory CD4+ T cells sorted from blood. As to subset: CD45RA-negative fraction. V gene TRBV9 combines with J gene TRBJ2-7, with 7 bases fitting TRBD1. CDR3 DNA: TGTGCCAGCAGCGTAGGGGCACAGGGGAGCGCGCAGTACTTC. This codes for CASSVGAQGSAQYF.